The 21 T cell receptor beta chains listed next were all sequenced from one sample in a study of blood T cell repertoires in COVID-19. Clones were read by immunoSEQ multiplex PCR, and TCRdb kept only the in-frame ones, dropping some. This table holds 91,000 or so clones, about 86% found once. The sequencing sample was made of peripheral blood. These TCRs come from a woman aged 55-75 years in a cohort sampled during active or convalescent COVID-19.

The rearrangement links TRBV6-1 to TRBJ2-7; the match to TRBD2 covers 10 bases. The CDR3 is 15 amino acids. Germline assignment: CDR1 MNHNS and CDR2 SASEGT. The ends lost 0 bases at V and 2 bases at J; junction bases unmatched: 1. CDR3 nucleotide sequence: TGTGCCAGCAGTGAAGCTAGCGGGAGGCCCTACGAGCAGTACTTC. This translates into CASSEASGRPYEQYF.

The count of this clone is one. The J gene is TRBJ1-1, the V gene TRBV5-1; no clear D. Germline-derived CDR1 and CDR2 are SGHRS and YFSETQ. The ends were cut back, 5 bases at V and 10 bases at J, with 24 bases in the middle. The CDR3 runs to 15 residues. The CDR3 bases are TGCGCCAGCAGGCAATACCAATACCCGCCTAGTGGAGCTTTCTTT. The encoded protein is CASRQYQYPPSGAFF.

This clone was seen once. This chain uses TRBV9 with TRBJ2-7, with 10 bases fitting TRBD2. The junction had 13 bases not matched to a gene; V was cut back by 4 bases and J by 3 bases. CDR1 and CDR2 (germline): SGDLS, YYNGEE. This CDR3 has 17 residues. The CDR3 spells CASSRLAGLGMFYEQYF. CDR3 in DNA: TGTGCCAGCAGCAGACTAGCGGGCTTAGGGATGTTCTACGAGCAGTACTTC. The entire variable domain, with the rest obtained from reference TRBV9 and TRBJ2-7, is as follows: DSGVTQTPKHLITATGQRVTLRCSPRSGDLSVYWYQQSLDQGLQFLIQYYNGEERAKGNILERFSAQQFPDLHSELNLSSLELGDSALYFCASSRLAGLGMFYEQYFGPGTRLTVT.

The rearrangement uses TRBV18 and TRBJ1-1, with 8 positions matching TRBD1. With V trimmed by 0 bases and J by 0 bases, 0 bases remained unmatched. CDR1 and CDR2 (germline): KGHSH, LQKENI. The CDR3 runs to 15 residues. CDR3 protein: CASSPPDRVNTEAFF. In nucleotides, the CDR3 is TGTGCCAGCTCACCACCGGACAGGGTGAACACTGAAGCTTTCTTT.

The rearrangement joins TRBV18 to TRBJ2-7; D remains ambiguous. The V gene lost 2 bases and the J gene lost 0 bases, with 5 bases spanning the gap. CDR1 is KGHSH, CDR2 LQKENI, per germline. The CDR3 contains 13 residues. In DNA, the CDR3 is TGTGCCAGCTCACCAACAGCCTCCTACGAGCAGTACTTC. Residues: CASSPTASYEQYF.

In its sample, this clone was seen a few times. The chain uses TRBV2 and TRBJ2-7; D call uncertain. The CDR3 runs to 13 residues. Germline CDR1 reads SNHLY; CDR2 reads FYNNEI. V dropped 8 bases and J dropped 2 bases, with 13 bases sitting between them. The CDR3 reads CASADAPPYEQYF. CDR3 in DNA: TGTGCCAGCGCAGATGCCCCTCCCTACGAGCAGTACTTC.

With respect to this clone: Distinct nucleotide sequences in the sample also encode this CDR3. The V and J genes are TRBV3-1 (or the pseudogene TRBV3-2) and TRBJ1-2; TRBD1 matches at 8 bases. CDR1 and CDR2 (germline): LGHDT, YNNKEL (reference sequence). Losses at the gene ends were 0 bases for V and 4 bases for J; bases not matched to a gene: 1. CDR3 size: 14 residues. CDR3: CASSQDTGGYGYTF. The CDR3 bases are TGTGCCAGCAGCCAAGATACAGGGGGCTATGGCTACACCTTC.

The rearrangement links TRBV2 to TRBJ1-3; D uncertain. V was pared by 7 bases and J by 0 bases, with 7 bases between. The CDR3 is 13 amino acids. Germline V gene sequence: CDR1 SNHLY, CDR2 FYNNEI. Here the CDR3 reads CASTGSSGNTIYF. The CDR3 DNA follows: TGTGCCAGCACTGGGAGCTCTGGAAACACCATATATTTT.

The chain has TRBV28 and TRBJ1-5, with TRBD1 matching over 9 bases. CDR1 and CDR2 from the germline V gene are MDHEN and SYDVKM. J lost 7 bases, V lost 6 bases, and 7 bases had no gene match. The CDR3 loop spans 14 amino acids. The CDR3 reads CASSRTGGRQPQHF. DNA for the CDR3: TGTGCCAGCAGCCGAACAGGGGGCCGGCAGCCCCAGCATTTT.

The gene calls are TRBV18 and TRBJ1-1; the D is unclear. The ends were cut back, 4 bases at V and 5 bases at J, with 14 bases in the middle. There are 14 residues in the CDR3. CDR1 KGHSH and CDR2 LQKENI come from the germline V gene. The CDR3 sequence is CASSLGDHGTEAFF. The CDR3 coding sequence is TGTGCCAGCTCACTGGGAGACCATGGGACTGAAGCTTTCTTT.

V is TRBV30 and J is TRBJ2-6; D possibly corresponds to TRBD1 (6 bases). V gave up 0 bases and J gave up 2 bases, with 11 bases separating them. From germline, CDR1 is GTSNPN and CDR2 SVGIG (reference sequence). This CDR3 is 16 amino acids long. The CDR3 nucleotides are TGTGCCTGGAGTGTAGTTAACAGGGCTGGGGCCAACGTCCTGACTTTC. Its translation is CAWSVVNRAGANVLTF.

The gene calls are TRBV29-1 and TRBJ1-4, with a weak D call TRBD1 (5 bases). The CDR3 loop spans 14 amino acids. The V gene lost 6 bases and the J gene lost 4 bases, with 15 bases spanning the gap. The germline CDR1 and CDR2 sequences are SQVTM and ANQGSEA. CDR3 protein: CSVKETAGNEKLFF. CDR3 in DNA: TGCAGCGTAAAAGAGACAGCCGGTAATGAAAAACTGTTTTTT.

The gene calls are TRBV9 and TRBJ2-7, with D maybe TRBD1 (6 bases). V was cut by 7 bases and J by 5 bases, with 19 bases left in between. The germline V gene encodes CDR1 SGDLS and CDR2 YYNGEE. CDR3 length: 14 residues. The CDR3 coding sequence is TGTGCCAGCGGCACCGGGACAACAACAAACGAGCAGTACTTC. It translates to CASGTGTTTNEQYF.

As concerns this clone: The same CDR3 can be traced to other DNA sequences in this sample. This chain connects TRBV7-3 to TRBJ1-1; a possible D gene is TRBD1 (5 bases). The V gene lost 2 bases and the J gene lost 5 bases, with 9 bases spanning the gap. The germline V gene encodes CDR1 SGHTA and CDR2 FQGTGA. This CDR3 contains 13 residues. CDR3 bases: TGTGCCAGCAGCTTAGGGGGAGGTACTGAAGCTTTCTTT. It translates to CASSLGGGTEAFF.

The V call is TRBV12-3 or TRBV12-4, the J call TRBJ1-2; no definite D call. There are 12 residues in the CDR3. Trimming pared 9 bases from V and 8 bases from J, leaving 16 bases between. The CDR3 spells CASKHPRSGYTF. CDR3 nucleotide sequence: TGTGCCAGTAAGCACCCACGTTCGGGCTACACCTTC.

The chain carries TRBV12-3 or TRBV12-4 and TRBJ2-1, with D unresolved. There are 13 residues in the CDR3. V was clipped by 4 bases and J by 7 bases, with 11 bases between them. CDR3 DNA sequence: TGTGCCAGCAGTTACTCAAGCCAAAATGAGCAGTTCTTC. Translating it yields CASSYSSQNEQFF.

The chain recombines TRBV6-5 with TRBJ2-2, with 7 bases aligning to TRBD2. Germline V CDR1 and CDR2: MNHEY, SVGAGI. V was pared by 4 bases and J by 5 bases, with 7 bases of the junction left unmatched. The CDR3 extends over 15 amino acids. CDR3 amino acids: CASSSTQGGTGELFF. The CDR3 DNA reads TGTGCCAGCAGTTCGACCCAGGGAGGGACCGGGGAGCTGTTTTTT.

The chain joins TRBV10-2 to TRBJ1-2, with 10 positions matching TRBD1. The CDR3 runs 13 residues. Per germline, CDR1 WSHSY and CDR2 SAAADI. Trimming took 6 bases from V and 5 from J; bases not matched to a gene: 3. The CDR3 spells CASRTGGRYGYTF. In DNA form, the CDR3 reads TGCGCCAGCAGGACAGGGGGCAGATATGGCTACACCTTC.

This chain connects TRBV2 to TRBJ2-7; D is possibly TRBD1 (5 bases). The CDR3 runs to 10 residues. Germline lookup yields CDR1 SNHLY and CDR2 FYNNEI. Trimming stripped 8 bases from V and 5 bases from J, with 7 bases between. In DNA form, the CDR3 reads TGTGCCAGCGGGGCGAACGAGCAGTACTTC. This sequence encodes CASGANEQYF. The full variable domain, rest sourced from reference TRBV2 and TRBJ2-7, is EPEVTQTPSHQVTQMGQEVILRCVPISNHLYFYWYRQILGQKVEFLVSFYNNEISEKSEIFDDQFSVERPDGSNFTLKIRSTKLEDSAMYFCASGANEQYFGPGTRLTVT.

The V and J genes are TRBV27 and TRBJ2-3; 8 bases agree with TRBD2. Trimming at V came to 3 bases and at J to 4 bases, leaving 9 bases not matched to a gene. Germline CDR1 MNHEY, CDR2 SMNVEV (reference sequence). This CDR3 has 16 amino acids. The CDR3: CASSFMSGSGADTQYF. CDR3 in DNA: TGTGCCAGCAGTTTTATGAGCGGGAGTGGAGCAGATACGCAGTATTTT.

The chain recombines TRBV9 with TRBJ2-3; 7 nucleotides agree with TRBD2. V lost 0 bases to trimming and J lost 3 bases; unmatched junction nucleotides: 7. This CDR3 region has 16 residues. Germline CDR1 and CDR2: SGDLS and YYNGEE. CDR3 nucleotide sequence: TGTGCCAGCAGCGTAGAGCCGGGACTACGGACAGATACGCAGTATTTT. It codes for CASSVEPGLRTDTQYF.